These 28 T cell receptor beta chains originate from one sample sequenced in a study of regulatory T cells in long-lasting Graves disease. Time point denoted: persistent/refractory GD, antithyroid drugs over 5 years with positive TRAb. There was RNA extracted from PBMCs, and the TCR library was made from it. The TCR beta library used iRepertoire HTBI primers with Arm-PCR amplification of CDR3. TCRdb independently ran MiXCR on the multiplex PCR reads; one entry per CDR3 protein. The data contain 650,000 to 850,000 distinct CDR3 sequences, about 32% of them seen just once; the ten biggest clones take up roughly 41%. The sequenced sample was peripheral blood mononuclear cells (PBMCs), obtained when the disease was refractory, from a patient treated with antithyroid drugs. The receptors come from a female donor with Graves disease.

A remark on this clonotype: Germline and junction disagree at one end, which may indicate a read error. The chain combines TRBV10-3 with TRBJ1-2; no clear D gene. This CDR3 is built from 10 residues. Germline values: CDR1 ENHRY, CDR2 SYGVKD. In nucleotides, the CDR3 is TGTGCTGTAGGGTCCTATGGCTACGCCTTC. Amino acid sequence: CAVGSYGYAF.

The genes are TRBV19 and TRBJ2-4, with D perhaps TRBD1 or TRBD2 (7 bases each). The CDR3 contains 19 residues. The V gene lost 1 base and the J gene lost 0 bases, with 19 bases spanning the gap. The germline CDR1 and CDR2 sequences are LNHDA and SQIVND (reference sequence). The CDR3 protein is CASSIGGAQGGVAKNIQYF. In DNA, the CDR3 is TGTGCCAGTAGTATAGGCGGGGCCCAGGGGGGGGTAGCCAAAAACATTCAGTACTTC.

This clonotype was seen more than once but under ten times. The chain uses TRBV6-2 or TRBV6-3 and TRBJ2-7; 12 bases are shared with TRBD1. CDR1 is MNHEY, CDR2 SVGEGT, per germline. V shed 2 bases and J 4 bases; nucleotides not matched to a gene: 9. The CDR3 is 17 residues long. The CDR3 is CASSYTLGQGAFYEQYF. The CDR3 DNA follows: TGTGCCAGCAGTTACACCCTGGGACAGGGGGCTTTTTACGAGCAGTACTTC.

This clonotype was counted a few times. The V call is TRBV30, the J call TRBJ1-5, with TRBD1 identical over 7 bases. Trimming cost V 0 bases and J 7 bases; bases outside gene matches: 9. Looked up from germline, CDR1 is GTSNPN and CDR2 is SVGIG (reference sequence). The CDR3 has 15 amino acids. This CDR3 reads CAWSVRGGGEQPQHF. Here the CDR3 DNA reads TGTGCCTGGAGTGTACGGGGAGGGGGCGAGCAGCCCCAGCATTTT. The variable domain in full, with the rest retrieved from reference TRBV30 and TRBJ1-5, is SQTIHQWPATLVQPVGSPLSLECTVEGTSNPNLYWYRQAAGRGLQLLFYSVGIGQISSEVPQNLSASRPQDRQFILSSKKLLLSDSGFYLCAWSVRGGGEQPQHFGDGTRLSIL.

In this sample, this clonotype turned up many times. The chain couples TRBV6-5 to TRBJ1-2; D gene ambiguous. The CDR3 length is 16 residues. V lost 2 bases and J lost 6, with 19 bases in between. Germline-derived CDR1 and CDR2 are MNHEY and SVGAGI. CDR3 nucleotides: TGTGCCAGCAGTTACCGGCTCGAGCCGGGCCTCAATGGCTACACCTTC. Amino acid sequence: CASSYRLEPGLNGYTF.

The rearrangement joins TRBV29-1 to TRBJ1-1, with 9 bases matching TRBD1. Germline V gives CDR1 SQVTM, CDR2 ANQGSEA. This CDR3 spans 16 amino acids. The V segment lost 6 bases and the J segment 4 bases; nucleotides outside the gene matches: 15. In DNA, the CDR3 is TGCAGCGTAGGGGGGGGGACAGGGACTAGGGGCACTGAAGCTTTCTTT. Residues: CSVGGGTGTRGTEAFF.

The rearrangement uses TRBV19 and TRBJ1-1; 8 bases are shared with TRBD1. Trimming took 5 bases from V and 2 from J; bases not matched to a gene: 7. The length of the CDR3 is 15 residues. Germline V gene sequence: CDR1 LNHDA, CDR2 SQIVND (reference sequence). The CDR3 here is CASSARTGPNTEAFF. The DNA of the CDR3 is TGTGCCAGTAGTGCCCGGACAGGGCCAAACACTGAAGCTTTCTTT.

The chain recombines TRBV2 with TRBJ2-5; possibly TRBD1 or TRBD2 for D (5 bases each). V gave up 10 bases and J gave up 4 bases, with 10 bases separating them. CDR3 length: 11 amino acids. From germline, CDR1 is SNHLY and CDR2 FYNNEI. DNA for the CDR3: TGTGCCAACCGGGACCGAGAGACCCAGTACTTC. This translates into CANRDRETQYF.

This clonotype came up many times. One junction end disagrees with the germline gene, perhaps due to a read error. The V call is TRBV12-3 or TRBV12-4, the J call TRBJ2-7; D uncertain. The CDR3 length is 11 residues. The CDR3 protein is CASSMAAIPRF. For the CDR3, the DNA is TGTGCCAGCAGTATGGCGGCCATTCCGCGGTTC.

This clonotype was seen only once. The CDR3: CASTIRQPYSGANVLTF. CDR3 nucleotides: TGTGCCAGCACTATAAGACAGCCATACTCTGGGGCCAACGTCCTGACTTTC. The genes are TRBV6-1 and TRBJ2-6; the D gene is possibly TRBD1 (5 bases). V shed 7 bases and J shed 0 bases, with 16 bases lying between them. Germline V gives CDR1 MNHNS, CDR2 SASEGT. This CDR3 has 17 residues.

This clonotype was picked up a small number of times. J is TRBJ2-7 and V is TRBV6-2 or TRBV6-3, with D possibly matching TRBD1 (6 bases). Germline CDR1 reads MNHEY; CDR2 reads SVGEGT. V was trimmed by 2 bases and J by 5 bases, leaving 19 bases between them. The CDR3 is 16 amino acids. The CDR3 bases are TGTGCCAGCAGTTACAATCCCGGGACACTAAAACACGAGCAGTACTTC. Its translation is CASSYNPGTLKHEQYF.

This clonotype was seen more than once but under ten times. The chain has TRBV30 and TRBJ1-2; unclear D gene. Trimming removed 1 base from V and 8 bases from J, with 8 bases in between. The CDR3 covers 11 residues. Per germline, CDR1 GTSNPN and CDR2 SVGIG (reference sequence). The CDR3 loop is CAWSEEEGYTF. The CDR3 DNA follows: TGTGCCTGGAGTGAAGAGGAAGGCTACACCTTC.

The rearrangement joins TRBV30 to TRBJ1-5; no reliable D call. Per the germline V gene, CDR1 is GTSNPN and CDR2 is SVGIG (reference sequence). The length of the CDR3 is 15 residues. CDR3 sequence: CAAQEGGGSNQPQHF. CDR3 DNA sequence: TGTGCGGCCCAAGAGGGAGGCGGAAGCAATCAGCCCCAGCATTTT.

This clonotype was detected only a few times. The V call is TRBV2, the J call TRBJ2-7; the match to TRBD2 covers 7 bases. The germline V gene encodes CDR1 SNHLY and CDR2 FYNNEI. The CDR3 has 16 residues. After removal of 2 bases from V and 9 bases from J, the junction contained 16 bases not matched to a gene. CDR3: CASSEPGLQNYVGQYF. CDR3 coding DNA: TGTGCCAGCAGTGAACCGGGACTACAAAACTACGTTGGGCAGTACTTC.

This clonotype was counted only a few times. V and J are TRBV6-1 and TRBJ1-3, with 7 bases aligning to TRBD1. Trimming took 6 bases from V and 5 from J; bases not matched to a gene: 7. Germline V gene lookup returns CDR1 MNHNS and CDR2 SASEGT. The CDR3 length is 14 residues. The CDR3 spells CASSSKTGRNTIYF. The CDR3 DNA reads as TGTGCCAGCAGCTCCAAGACAGGGAGAAACACCATATATTTT.

This clonotype was seen more than once but under ten times. The rearrangement joins TRBV6-1 to TRBJ1-2; D not certain. The CDR3 contains 15 residues. Trimming left V 1 base short and J 0 bases short, with 9 bases between. Germline CDR1 MNHNS, CDR2 SASEGT. CDR3 loop: CASSEGPSPNYGYTF. CDR3 nucleotides: TGTGCCAGCAGTGAAGGGCCCAGCCCTAACTATGGCTACACCTTC.

As concerns this clonotype: The junction departs from the called germline gene at one end, perhaps through a read error. The chain joins TRBV5-1 to TRBJ2-5, with TRBD2 matching 11 bases. The CDR3 extends over 15 amino acids. CDR1 SGHRS and CDR2 YFSETQ come from the germline V gene. The CDR3: CASSPGLAEPETQHF. The CDR3 region has the DNA TGCGCCAGCAGCCCGGGACTAGCGGAGCCAGAGACCCAGCACTTC.

CDR3 bases: TGCGCCAGCAGCTTGTTTTCAGGGGAAGCTACCGAGCAGTACTTC. It codes for CASSLFSGEATEQYF. The V and J genes are TRBV5-1 and TRBJ2-7; the D gene is possibly TRBD1 (6 bases). Germline assignment: CDR1 SGHRS and CDR2 YFSETQ. V gave up 1 base and J gave up 6 bases, with 17 bases separating them. The CDR3 is 15 amino acids. Full variable domain (rest looked up from reference TRBV5-1 and TRBJ2-7): KAGVTQTPRYLIKTRGQQVTLSCSPISGHRSVSWYQQTPGQGLQFLFEYFSETQRNKGNFPGRFSGRQFSNSRSEMNVSTLELGDSALYLCASSLFSGEATEQYFGPGTRLTVT.

CDR3 sequence (DNA): TGTGCCAGCAGTTTCCTCCGGGGCGATGAAAAACTGTTTTTT. It specifies CASSFLRGDEKLFF. The chain carries TRBV12-3 or TRBV12-4 and TRBJ1-4; possibly TRBD1 for D (5 bases). Trimming pared 3 bases from V and 6 bases from J, leaving 11 bases between. This CDR3 comprises 14 residues.

V gene TRBV28 combines with J gene TRBJ1-1, with D possibly matching TRBD1 (5 bases). The V end was cut by 1 base, the J end by 6 bases, with 18 bases between. The CDR3 loop spans 16 amino acids. The germline CDR1 and CDR2 sequences are MDHEN and SYDVKM. CDR3 bases: TGTGCCAGCAGTTTATATTTCCAGGGTCATTCAGCTGAAGCTTTCTTT. This encodes CASSLYFQGHSAEAFF.

The chain uses TRBV20-1 and TRBJ1-5, with D possibly matching TRBD1 (5 bases). The germline V and J ends were trimmed by 0 bases and 0 bases, with 12 bases remaining between them. Germline V gives CDR1 DFQATT, CDR2 SNEGSKA (reference sequence). The length of the CDR3 is 16 residues. This CDR3 is CSARERGRNSNQPQHF. The CDR3, as DNA: TGCAGTGCTAGAGAGCGGGGACGGAATAGCAATCAGCCCCAGCATTTT.

This chain connects TRBV12-3 or TRBV12-4 to TRBJ1-1; D might be TRBD1 (6 bases). This CDR3 has 15 amino acids. V lost 6 bases to trimming and J lost 0 bases, with 14 bases between them. Written as DNA, the CDR3 is TGTGCCAGCAGCGCCAGGGACAAGGTGAACACTGAAGCTTTCTTT. Translated, it gives CASSARDKVNTEAFF.

This chain uses TRBV6-5 with TRBJ2-4, with TRBD2 matching over 8 bases. CDR3 size: 17 residues. CDR1 and CDR2 (germline): MNHEY, SVGAGI. The J segment lost 6 bases and the V segment lost 4 bases, leaving 14 bases of the junction unmatched. Here the CDR3 reads CASSSPNMGGRTNIQYF. CDR3 DNA: TGTGCCAGCAGTTCCCCCAATATGGGCGGGAGGACAAACATTCAGTACTTC.

This clonotype was seen repeatedly, ten times or more. The rearrangement joins TRBV11-2 to TRBJ2-7; D is perhaps TRBD1 (6 bases). This CDR3 is 12 amino acids long. V shed 5 bases and J shed 5 bases, with 10 bases lying between them. Germline-derived CDR1 and CDR2 are SGHAT and FQNNGV. The CDR3 protein is CASSPTGNEQYF. CDR3 nucleotides: TGTGCCAGCAGCCCCACAGGGAACGAGCAGTACTTC.

The V call is TRBV5-1, the J call TRBJ2-5; D might be TRBD1 (5 bases). The CDR3 length is 15 residues. Deletions cut 3 bases from V and 3 bases from J, with 15 bases between. Per germline, CDR1 SGHRS and CDR2 YFSETQ. The CDR3 DNA follows: TGCGCCAGCAGCTCCTCCCCAGGGAAAGAAGAGACCCAGTACTTC. Its translation is CASSSSPGKEETQYF.

Points on this clonotype: As the CDR3 is not closed by the conserved phenylalanine or tryptophan, this likely results from a read error. This chain uses TRBV3-1 with TRBJ2-5, with TRBD1 matching 10 bases. The germline V gene has CDR1 LGHDT and CDR2 YNNKEL (reference sequence). This CDR3 spans 15 amino acids. V gave up 4 bases and J gave up 3 bases; unmatched junction bases: 5. The CDR3: CASSLIGTGEETQYL. CDR3 DNA: TGTGCCAGCAGCCTTATTGGGACAGGGGAAGAGACCCAGTACCTC.

There are many counts of this clonotype. The chain uses TRBV6-1 and TRBJ2-2, with D unresolved. V lost 11 bases, J lost 4 bases, and 14 bases lay in between. This CDR3 is 13 amino acids long. Germline V gene data show CDR1 as MNHNS and CDR2 as SASEGT. The CDR3 here is CAGSTKGTGELFF. In DNA form, the CDR3 reads TGTGCCGGATCTACAAAGGGCACCGGGGAGCTGTTTTTT.

This clonotype was detected only a few times. The chain couples TRBV6-1 to TRBJ1-2, with 9 bases lining up with TRBD1. The CDR3 covers 14 residues. Germline lookup yields CDR1 MNHNS and CDR2 SASEGT. With 6 bases clipped from V and 8 bases from J, the junction kept 10 bases outside the gene matches. The CDR3: CASSRGTGQGGYTF. Here the CDR3 DNA reads TGTGCCAGCAGCCGAGGGACAGGGCAAGGCGGCTACACCTTC.